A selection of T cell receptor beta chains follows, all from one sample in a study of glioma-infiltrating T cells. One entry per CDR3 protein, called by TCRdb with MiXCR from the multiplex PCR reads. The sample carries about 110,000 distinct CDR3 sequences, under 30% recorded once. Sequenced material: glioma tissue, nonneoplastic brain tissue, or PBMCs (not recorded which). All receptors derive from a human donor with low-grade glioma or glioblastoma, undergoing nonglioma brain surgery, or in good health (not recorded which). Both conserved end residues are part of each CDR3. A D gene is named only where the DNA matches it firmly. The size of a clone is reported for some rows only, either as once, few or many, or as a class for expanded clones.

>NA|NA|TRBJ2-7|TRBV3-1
CASSYGLASYEQYF
TGTGCCAGCAGCTACGGACTGGCCTCCTACGAGCAGTACTTC
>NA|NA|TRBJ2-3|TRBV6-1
CASILQGDTQYF
TGTGCCAGCATCCTCCAAGGAGATACGCAGTATTTT
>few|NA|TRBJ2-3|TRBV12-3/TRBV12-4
CASHGGASTDTQYF
TGTGCCAGCCACGGAGGAGCTAGCACAGATACGCAGTATTTT
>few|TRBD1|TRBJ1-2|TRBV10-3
CASKGDRAYGYTF
TGTGCCTCTAAGGGGGACAGGGCTTATGGCTACACCTTC
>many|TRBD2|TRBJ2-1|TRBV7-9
CASSLSSGVPYNEQFF
TGTGCCAGCAGCTTGTCTAGCGGGGTTCCCTACAATGAGCAGTTCTTC
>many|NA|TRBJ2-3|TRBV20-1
CSARDAGGADTQYF
TGCAGTGCTAGAGATGCAGGGGGGGCAGATACGCAGTATTTT
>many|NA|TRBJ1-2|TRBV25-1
CASSEIEGFYGYTF
TGTGCCAGCAGTGAAATAGAGGGCTTCTATGGCTACACCTTC
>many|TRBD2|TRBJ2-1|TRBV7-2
CASSFGLAVTYNEQFF
TGTGCCAGCAGCTTCGGACTAGCGGTTACTTACAATGAGCAGTTCTTC
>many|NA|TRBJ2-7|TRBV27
CASSYQVSYEQYF
TGTGCCAGCAGTTACCAGGTTTCCTACGAGCAGTACTTC
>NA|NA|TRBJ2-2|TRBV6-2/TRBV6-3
CVSSYKQGDTEELCF
TGTGTCAGCAGTTACAAGCAGGGAGACACCGAGGAGCTGTGTTTT
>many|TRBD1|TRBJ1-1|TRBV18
CASSNLTGGRAEAFF
TGTGCCAGCTCAAATTTAACAGGGGGCAGAGCTGAAGCTTTCTTT
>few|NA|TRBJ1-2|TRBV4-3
CASSQGRTVYGYTF
TGCGCCAGCAGCCAAGGTCGGACAGTCTATGGCTACACCTTC
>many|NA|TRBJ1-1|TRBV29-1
CSAIDRRGTTEAFF
TGCAGCGCCATAGACAGACGAGGAACCACTGAAGCTTTCTTT
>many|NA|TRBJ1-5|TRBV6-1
CASRLGSSQPQHF
TGTGCCAGCAGACTCGGCAGCAGTCAGCCCCAGCATTTT
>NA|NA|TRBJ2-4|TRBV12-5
CASGLWGKNIQYF
TGTGCTAGTGGTTTGTGGGGCAAAAACATTCAGTACTTC
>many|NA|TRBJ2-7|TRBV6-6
CASSYSGLKNSYEQYF
TGTGCCAGCAGTTACTCCGGACTGAAAAACTCCTACGAGCAGTACTTC
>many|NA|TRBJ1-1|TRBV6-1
CASSLEGETEAFF
TGTGCCAGCAGTTTAGAAGGGGAAACTGAAGCTTTCTTT
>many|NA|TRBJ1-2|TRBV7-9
CASSWREGDGYTF
TGTGCCAGCAGCTGGAGAGAAGGGGATGGCTACACCTTC
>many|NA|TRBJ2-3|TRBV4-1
CASSQERTDTQYF
TGCGCCAGCAGCCAAGAGAGAACAGATACGCAGTATTTT
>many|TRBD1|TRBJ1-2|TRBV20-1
CSARDTHAGGDYGYTF
TGCAGTGCTAGAGATACACACGCAGGGGGCGACTATGGCTACACCTTC
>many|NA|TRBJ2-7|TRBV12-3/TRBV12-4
CASSQGPGSYEQYF
TGTGCCAGCAGTCAGGGTCCGGGCTCCTACGAGCAGTACTTC
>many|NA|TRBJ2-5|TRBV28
CATRALARRETQYF
TGTGCCACCCGTGCTTTGGCGAGGCGGGAGACCCAGTACTTC
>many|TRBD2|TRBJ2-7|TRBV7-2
CASRPTSANEQYF
TGTGCCAGCAGACCTACTAGCGCCAACGAGCAGTACTTC
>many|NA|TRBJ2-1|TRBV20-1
CSGRWANEQFF
TGCAGTGGGAGGTGGGCAAATGAGCAGTTCTTC
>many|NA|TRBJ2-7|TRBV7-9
CASSFNPYEQYF
TGTGCCAGCAGCTTCAATCCCTACGAGCAGTACTTC
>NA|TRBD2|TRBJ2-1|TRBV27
CASSLTSGRPHDNEQFF
TGTGCCAGCAGCCTGACTAGCGGGAGGCCCCACGACAATGAGCAGTTCTTC
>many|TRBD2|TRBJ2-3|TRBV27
CASSLFALAGGSDTQYF
TGTGCCAGCAGTTTATTCGCACTAGCGGGAGGGTCAGATACGCAGTATTTT
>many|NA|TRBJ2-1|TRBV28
CASSFYAEQFF
TGTGCCAGCAGTTTCTATGCTGAGCAGTTCTTC
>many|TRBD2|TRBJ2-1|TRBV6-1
CASSLAGVSYNEQFF
TGTGCCAGCAGTCTAGCGGGAGTTTCCTACAATGAGCAGTTCTTC
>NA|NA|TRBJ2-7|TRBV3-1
CASSQETRTAEQYF
TGTGCCAGCAGCCAAGAGACCCGAACGGCCGAGCAGTACTTC
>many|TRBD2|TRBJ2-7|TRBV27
CASSQGLAGEWYEQYF
TGTGCCAGCAGTCAGGGACTAGCGGGAGAATGGTACGAGCAGTACTTC
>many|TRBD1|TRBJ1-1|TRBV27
CASRPRDRVGTEAFF
TGTGCCAGCAGGCCTCGGGACAGGGTGGGCACTGAAGCTTTCTTT
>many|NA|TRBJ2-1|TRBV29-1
CSAQLSYNEQFF
TGCAGCGCCCAACTCTCCTACAATGAGCAGTTCTTC
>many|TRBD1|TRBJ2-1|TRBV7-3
CASSSVVRTGIFF
TGTGCCAGCAGCTCCGTCGTCCGGACAGGGATCTTCTTC
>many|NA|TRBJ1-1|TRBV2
CASSLRTEAFF
TGTGCCAGCAGTTTACGAACTGAAGCTTTCTTT
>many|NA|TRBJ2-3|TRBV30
CAWSVSTGRYF
TGTGCCTGGAGTGTAAGCACGGGGCGGTATTTT
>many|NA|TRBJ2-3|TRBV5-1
CASSFLIPGALVGTDTQYF
TGCGCCAGCAGCTTCCTCATCCCTGGGGCTTTAGTGGGAACAGATACGCAGTATTTT